This entry is about one TCR beta chain. The data derive from a study of blood T cell repertoires in COVID-19. Study-wide context: Both acute and convalescent COVID-19 samples were obtained from the United States, Italy and Spain.

Authors' methods: From reference gene primer amplification, estimates of nucleated cell counts were derived. Sequencing used immunoSEQ multiplex PCR; TCRdb keeps in-frame clones, though not all of them. That table supplies the V and J calls and clone size; D and trimming were determined from the DNA. Among about 83,000 clones listed, roughly 84% were seen once. V was shortened by 5 bases and J by 2 bases, with 18 bases between the two germline ends. Germline CDR1 is SGHVS and CDR2 is FQNEAQ. The CDR3 is made up of 16 amino acids. The sequence came from a woman of 80 years or more in a cohort sampled during active or convalescent COVID-19. The rearrangement links TRBV7-8 to TRBJ2-5, with D possibly matching TRBD2 (5 bases). The sequencing sample was made of peripheral blood. The CDR3 is CASSPGAGRGQETQYF. CDR3 nucleotides: TGTGCCAGCAGCCCAGGAGCCGGCAGAGGGCAAGAGACCCAGTACTTC.